Listed below are T cell receptor beta chains from one sample, sequenced in a study of cytomegalovirus exposure and HLA in healthy donors. The data were produced by immunoSEQ multiplex PCR, yet TCRdb's version contains in-frame clones alone and is incomplete. The table includes about 160,000 clones, 95% to 96% detected once. Sequencing was performed on PBMCs. The receptors here all came from a young woman in good health and CMV-seronegative. CDR3s include the opening cysteine and the closing phenylalanine or tryptophan. D genes are given only for firm matches. For some rows the clone size is stated as once, few or many, or as a class when expanded; others skip it.

. TRBJ2-7 . TRBV7-6 14 TGTGCCAGCAGCATTCGCGTAAGCTCCTACGAGCAGTACTTC CASSIRVSSYEQYF
TRBD1 TRBJ1-2 . TRBV4-2 14 TGTGCCAGCAGCCCGAGCCCAGGGGGCTATGGCTACACCTTC CASSPSPGGYGYTF
. TRBJ2-7 . TRBV4-1 15 TGCGCCAGCAGCCAAGGTCTGGACAGAGCCTACGAGCAGTACTTC CASSQGLDRAYEQYF
. TRBJ1-2 . TRBV5-4 14 TGTGCCAGCAACCGACACACAGACAACTATGGCTACACCTTC CASNRHTDNYGYTF
. TRBJ2-3 . TRBV6-1 15 TGTGCCAGCAGTCAACTAGTAGGCAGCACAGATACGCAGTATTTT CASSQLVGSTDTQYF
. TRBJ1-5 . TRBV7-2 13 TGTGCCAGCAGCTGGGGCGGGGACCAGCCCCAGCATTTT CASSWGGDQPQHF
. TRBJ2-6 . TRBV4-1 16 TGCGCCAGCAGCCAGGGGGGTCTCTCTGGGGCCAACGTCCTGACTTTC CASSQGGLSGANVLTF
. TRBJ1-5 . TRBV19 15 TGTGCCAGTAGTATAGTGGGGAGCAGCAATCAGCCCCAGCATTTT CASSIVGSSNQPQHF
TRBD2 TRBJ2-5 . TRBV4-1 16 TGCGCCAGCAGCCACGGACTAGCGGGGGAGGTGGAGACCCAGTACTTC CASSHGLAGEVETQYF
TRBD1 TRBJ1-4 . TRBV5-6 18 TGTGCCAGCAGCATAGGGACAGGGGGCGCTTCAACTAATGAAAAACTGTTTTTT CASSIGTGGASTNEKLFF
TRBD2 TRBJ2-7 once TRBV27 14 TGTGCCAGCAGTCCCTTCGGGGGGGGCTACGAGCAGTACTTC CASSPFGGGYEQYF
TRBD2 TRBJ2-1 . TRBV10-3 15 TGTGCCATCGGGCAGACTAGCGGGGGGAACAATGAGCAGTTCTTC CAIGQTSGGNNEQFF
TRBD1 TRBJ2-2 . TRBV4-3 16 TGCGCCAGCAGCCACCTAGACAGGGTGGACACCGGGGAGCTGTTTTTT CASSHLDRVDTGELFF
. TRBJ2-5 few TRBV7-9 15 TGTGCCAGCAGCTTGACCGGGGGATCCCAAGAGACCCAGTACTTC CASSLTGGSQETQYF
TRBD2 TRBJ2-5 . TRBV9 15 TGTGCCAGCACCCCAGGAGCGGGGGGCTGGGAGACCCAGTACTTC CASTPGAGGWETQYF
TRBD1 TRBJ1-2 . TRBV5-6 15 TGTGCCAGCAGCTTGGCCGACAGGGCGGGCTATGGCTACACCTTC CASSLADRAGYGYTF
. TRBJ2-7 . TRBV6-5 14 TGTGCCAGCAGTTACGGAGGGGCCGGGGACGAGCAGTACTTC CASSYGGAGDEQYF
TRBD1 TRBJ1-2 . TRBV4-3 13 TGCGCCAGCAGCCCTGGACAGGCCTATGGCTACACCTTC CASSPGQAYGYTF
TRBD1 TRBJ1-2 . TRBV19 20 TGTGCCAGTAGTATAACTCTGACAGGGGAAAGTGTGGTGAAACGCTATGGCTACACCTTC CASSITLTGESVVKRYGYTF
. TRBJ2-3 . TRBV5-6 14 TGTGCCAGCAGCTTGAGGGGCAGCACAGATACGCAGTATTTT CASSLRGSTDTQYF
. TRBJ1-1 once TRBV9 19 TGTGCCAGCATTTTTGTTGCGGCTAATCGGTTCCCGGAGGCCACTGAAGCTTTCTTT CASIFVAANRFPEATEAFF
. TRBJ2-1 . TRBV10-3 14 TGTGCCATCGCGGGGGCCCCAGACTACAATGAGCAGTTCTTC CAIAGAPDYNEQFF
. TRBJ2-7 . TRBV4-3 17 TGCGCCGGCAGCCAAGAGGGCCGACCCCAGGGAACCTACGAGCAGTACTTC CAGSQEGRPQGTYEQYF
TRBD1 TRBJ2-7 . TRBV4-1 13 TGCGCCAGCAGCCCTACAGGGGTTGGTGTGCAGTACTTC CASSPTGVGVQYF